This T cell receptor (beta chain) was obtained from a study of T cell responses to AZD1222 COVID-19 vaccine. CDR1 is LGHNA, CDR2 YNFKEQ, per germline. CDR3 length: 18 amino acids. Trimming removed 0 bases at V and 1 base at J, with 16 bases between. In the case of this clone: Its specificity is unknown.

Only in-frame clones appear in the TCRdb table, and some are missing; sequencing was by immunoSEQ multiplex PCR. The sample gives approximately 50,000 clones, approximately 85% of which show up once; roughly 19% is in the top ten. Points from the study as a whole: Most donors were white British and more were female, and clonal diversity was possibly underestimated. Mapped onto spike, vaccine-associated CD4 TCRs spanned it and were dominant at 160-218 and 743-854. The number of AZD1222 recipients seropositive at baseline was only five to seven. Following two doses of AZD1222, Spike-specific TCR breadth and depth rose.

The origin of this receptor is an adult in good health. The sequenced sample was peripheral blood, obtained on day 0 of MenACWY control vaccination. The rearrangement joins TRBV4-2 to TRBJ2-1; TRBD2 is a possible D gene (6 bases). The CDR3 coding sequence is TGTGCCAGCAGCCAAGAAAAGGGCGGGATGAGTTCCTACAATGAGCAGTTCTTC. Its protein is CASSQEKGGMSSYNEQFF.